This T cell receptor beta chain was identified during a study of blood T cell repertoires in COVID-19. Sequencing was performed with immunoSEQ multiplex PCR; in TCRdb, only in-frame clones are kept and a portion is missing. The profile covers fewer than 250,000 clones, with more than 85% appearing a single time and around 0.7% taken by the ten largest. The receptor comes from a man aged 40-50 years with acute or convalescent COVID-19. Sequences were obtained from peripheral blood.

CDR3 protein: CAWSQGQLNYGYTF. The CDR3 DNA reads TGTGCCTGGAGTCAGGGACAATTAAACTATGGCTACACCTTC. The chain carries TRBV30 and TRBJ1-2, with D possibly TRBD1 on 6 matching bases. This CDR3 is 14 amino acids long. The ends were cut back, 2 bases at V and 2 bases at J, with 12 bases in the middle. Germline V gives CDR1 GTSNPN, CDR2 SVGIG (reference sequence).